Ten or more counts support the clone carrying this TCR beta chain. Template material for TCR beta VDJ and CDR3 profiling consisted of genomic DNA. MiXCR, run by TCRdb on the reads, gives a single entry per CDR3 protein. The table has under 250,000 distinct CDR3 sequences, 47% seen once. These data belong to a study of CD8+CD57+ T cells in acquired aplastic anemia. Whole-study context: Mean yield of DNA from sorted CD4+ and CD8+ cells was approximately 3 ug.

For sequencing, patients were chosen who had shown expansion of CD8+CD57+ cells by flow cytometry. The CDR3 is made up of 12 amino acids. V was pared by 5 bases and J by 8 bases, with 13 bases between. The germline V gene encodes CDR1 GTSNPN and CDR2 SVGIG (reference sequence). What was sequenced was sorted CD4+, CD8+, or CD8+CD57+ T cells (not recorded which) from PBMCs. The chain recombines TRBV30 with TRBJ2-1; possible D gene TRBD2, 6 bases. This TCR came from a human donor with aplastic anemia. DNA of the CDR3: TGTGCCTGGTGGGGCGGGGTCGATGAGCAGTTCTTC. Its protein is CAWWGGVDEQFF.